The 21 T cell receptor beta chains presented below share a single source sample, sequenced in a study of blood T cell repertoires in COVID-19. Some clones are missing from TCRdb's copy, which holds only in-frame ones; the method was immunoSEQ multiplex PCR. Here the sample spans around 64,000 clones, roughly 90% being singletons. The sequenced sample was peripheral blood. The source of these receptors is a man aged 25-45 years with acute or convalescent COVID-19.

This clone was observed once. The chain links TRBV19 to TRBJ2-6, with D possibly TRBD1 on 6 matching bases. The V end was cut by 6 bases, the J end by 0 bases, with 21 bases between. The CDR3 covers 19 residues. Germline CDR1 and CDR2: LNHDA and SQIVND (reference sequence). CDR3 in amino acids: CASSPGQRKSTSGANVLTF. Written as DNA, the CDR3 is TGTGCCAGTAGCCCGGGACAAAGAAAAAGCACCTCTGGGGCCAACGTCCTGACTTTC.

The chain links TRBV12-3 or TRBV12-4 to TRBJ1-5, with D perhaps matching TRBD1 (6 bases). Deletions cut 6 bases from V and 6 bases from J, with 12 bases between. The CDR3 consists of 13 residues. CDR3 sequence: CASSPGQTQPQHF. The CDR3 DNA reads TGTGCCAGCAGCCCGGGACAAACTCAGCCCCAGCATTTT.

This clone was recorded a few times. Here the CDR3 DNA reads TGTGCCAGCAGCTACTCTAGCGGCGCAGACGAGCAGTTCTTC. Translating gives CASSYSSGADEQFF. V gene TRBV11-3 combines with J gene TRBJ2-1; 7 bases fit TRBD2. Germline V lookup: CDR1 SGHNT, CDR2 YENEEA. The V gene end was trimmed by 4 bases and the J gene end by 10 bases; junction bases not matched to a gene: 10. The CDR3 runs 14 residues.

The chain couples TRBV5-1 to TRBJ2-3; D possibly corresponds to TRBD1 (5 bases). Germline lookup yields CDR1 SGHRS and CDR2 YFSETQ. The CDR3 is made up of 15 amino acids. V shed 0 bases and J shed 6 bases, with 14 bases lying between them. The CDR3: CASSLVGAIGDTQYF. In nucleotides, the CDR3 is TGCGCCAGCAGCTTGGTAGGGGCTATCGGGGATACGCAGTATTTT.

This rearrangement joins TRBV9 to TRBJ2-2; 8 positions match TRBD2. V lost 0 bases and J lost 3; bases outside the gene matches: 7. The CDR3 is made up of 17 amino acids. Germline CDR1 and CDR2: SGDLS and YYNGEE. The CDR3 nucleotides read TGTGCCAGCAGCGTAGGGAGGAGCGGGGGATACACCGGGGAGCTGTTTTTT. Translation gives CASSVGRSGGYTGELFF.

J is TRBJ1-3 and V is TRBV30; D unresolved. Looked up from germline, CDR1 is GTSNPN and CDR2 is SVGIG (reference sequence). The CDR3 loop spans 14 amino acids. Trimming pared 2 bases from V and 0 bases from J, leaving 8 bases between. The CDR3 spells CAWSRGSSGNTIYF. As DNA, the CDR3 is TGTGCCTGGAGTCGCGGTTCCTCTGGAAACACCATATATTTT.

This clone was seen just once. The chain recombines TRBV5-1 with TRBJ2-3, with D perhaps matching TRBD2 (5 bases). Germline-derived CDR1 and CDR2 are SGHRS and YFSETQ. The CDR3 is 16 residues long. V was clipped by 2 bases and J by 2 bases, with 15 bases between them. This CDR3 reads CASSLYQRSYTDTQYF. The DNA of the CDR3 is TGCGCCAGCAGCTTATACCAGCGGAGCTACACAGATACGCAGTATTTT.

The chain is built from TRBV5-4 and TRBJ1-1, with TRBD1 as a possible D gene (6 bases). The CDR3 covers 14 residues. Trimming shortened V by 5 bases and J by 1 base, and 12 bases separated the two germline ends. Germline CDR1 and CDR2: SGHNT and YYREEE (reference sequence). The CDR3 coding sequence is TGTGCCAGCAGGGTGGACAGAGCGAACACTGAAGCTTTCTTT. Amino acids: CASRVDRANTEAFF.

This chain joins TRBV12-3 or TRBV12-4 and TRBJ1-6, with D possibly being TRBD1 (6 bases). The CDR3 extends over 13 amino acids. V was clipped by 3 bases and J by 8 bases, with 8 bases between them. The CDR3: CASSFNRDSPLHF. CDR3 coding DNA: TGTGCCAGCAGTTTTAACAGGGATTCACCCCTCCACTTT.

The chain uses TRBV30 and TRBJ1-2; TRBD1 agrees at 8 bases. From germline, CDR1 is GTSNPN and CDR2 SVGIG (reference sequence). V was pared by 0 bases and J by 5 bases, with 8 bases of the junction left unmatched. This CDR3 comprises 15 residues. Written as DNA, the CDR3 is TGTGCCTGGAGTGTACCCACAGGGGGGGTTTATGGCTACACCTTC. Amino acids: CAWSVPTGGVYGYTF.

As concerns this clone: This CDR3 is also generated by other DNA sequences in the sample. CDR3 amino acids: CASSYSEANNEQFF. CDR3 nucleotide sequence: TGTGCCAGCAGTTACTCAGAAGCGAACAATGAGCAGTTCTTC. This chain uses TRBV6-6 with TRBJ2-1, with D uncertain. Germline-derived CDR1 and CDR2 are MNHNY and SVGAGI (reference sequence). With 0 bases removed from V and 5 bases from J, the gap between germline ends came to 8 bases. The CDR3 totals 14 residues.

The rearrangement uses TRBV5-1 and TRBJ1-3, with 8 bases matching TRBD1. Germline lookup yields CDR1 SGHRS and CDR2 YFSETQ. J was trimmed by 2 bases and V by 3 bases; bases with no gene match: 4. The CDR3 has 15 residues. The CDR3 region is CASSSWTGTGNTIYF. In DNA form, the CDR3 reads TGCGCCAGCAGCTCCTGGACAGGGACTGGAAACACCATATATTTT.

In the case of this clone: A read error may produce the germline difference seen at one junction end. The V call is TRBV6-6, the J call TRBJ2-7, with 9 bases that match TRBD1. The CDR3 is made up of 14 amino acids. Germline-derived CDR1 and CDR2 are MNHNY and SVGAGI (reference sequence). Written as DNA, the CDR3 is TGTGCCACCAGTAACGACAGGGGGTTCTACGAGCAGTACTTC. Its translation is CATSNDRGFYEQYF.

The chain links TRBV5-1 to TRBJ1-1; D may be TRBD1 (6 bases). With 4 bases removed from V and 4 bases from J, the gap between germline ends came to 11 bases. The CDR3 has 13 residues. Germline CDR1 SGHRS, CDR2 YFSETQ. CDR3 region: CASSVGTTTEAFF. The DNA of the CDR3 is TGCGCCAGCAGCGTAGGGACAACCACTGAAGCTTTCTTT.

V usage is TRBV2 and J usage is TRBJ2-5; no clear D. The CDR3 is 12 amino acids. Trimming took 1 base from V and 4 from J, leaving 4 bases between them. Looked up from germline, CDR1 is SNHLY and CDR2 is FYNNEI. CDR3 bases: TGTGCCAGCAGTGAAGGCGTAGAGACCCAGTACTTC. It encodes CASSEGVETQYF.

This chain joins TRBV10-2 and TRBJ2-3; perhaps TRBD2 as D (5 bases). Between the trimmed V and J ends, which lost 2 bases and 2 bases, there was a span of 14 bases. The CDR3 has 16 residues. Looked up from germline, CDR1 is WSHSY and CDR2 is SAAADI. This CDR3 reads CASSEGSEGVTDTQYF. In DNA, the CDR3 is TGCGCCAGCAGTGAGGGCTCCGAGGGTGTCACAGATACGCAGTATTTT.

The CDR3 nucleotides are TGTGCCAGCAGCCAAGAACTGCACACCGGGGAGCTGTTTTTT. Translation gives CASSQELHTGELFF. The chain joins TRBV4-2 to TRBJ2-2; no clear D. With 0 bases removed from V and 3 bases from J, the gap between germline ends came to 5 bases. The germline V gene has CDR1 LGHNA and CDR2 YNFKEQ. The CDR3 sequence is 14 residues long.

In this sample, this clone turned up a few times. This rearrangement joins TRBV7-2 to TRBJ1-3, with 10 bases aligning to TRBD1. Germline V CDR1 and CDR2: SGHTA, FQGNSA. J lost 4 bases, V lost 2 bases, and 11 bases had no gene match. The CDR3 length is 18 residues. The CDR3 loop reads CASSLLKGGQGTGNTIYF. CDR3 nucleotides: TGTGCCAGCAGCTTACTAAAGGGGGGACAGGGGACGGGAAACACCATATATTTT.

This chain links TRBV18 with TRBJ1-1; TRBD1 is a possible D gene (6 bases). This CDR3 has 15 residues. Germline lookup yields CDR1 KGHSH and CDR2 LQKENI. Trimming shortened V by 3 bases and J by 2 bases, and 13 bases separated the two germline ends. The CDR3 is CASSPGQFDNTEAFF. CDR3 DNA: TGTGCCAGCTCACCCGGACAGTTCGATAACACTGAAGCTTTCTTT.

The chain uses TRBV19 and TRBJ2-6; 7 bases line up with TRBD1. V shed 0 bases and J 2 bases; nucleotides not matched to a gene: 10. Germline CDR1 is LNHDA and CDR2 is SQIVND (reference sequence). This CDR3 is built from 19 residues. The CDR3 DNA is TGTGCCAGTAGTATAGATGTCTCGACAGGGCTTCCTGGGGCCAACGTCCTGACTTTC. The encoded protein is CASSIDVSTGLPGANVLTF.

The V gene is TRBV29-1, the J gene TRBJ2-5, with 8 bases fitting TRBD1. V was pared by 6 bases and J by 5 bases, with 14 bases of the junction left unmatched. In germline, CDR1 is SQVTM, CDR2 ANQGSEA. The CDR3 totals 15 residues. CDR3 DNA: TGCAGCGTCCGAATAGACAGGGGCGGATGGGAGACCCAGTACTTC. This sequence encodes CSVRIDRGGWETQYF. Variable domain in full (rest from reference TRBV29-1 and TRBJ2-5): SAVISQKPSRDICQRGTSLTIQCQVDSQVTMMFWYRQQPGQSLTLIATANQGSEATYESGFVIDKFPISRPNLTFSTLTVSNMSPEDSSIYLCSVRIDRGGWETQYFGPGTRLLVL.